One sample yielded the 11 T cell receptor beta chains listed below, sequenced in a study of T-cell reconstitution after alpha-beta-depleted transplantation in children. Using unique molecular identifiers, the investigators prepared the TCRbeta library. TCRdb redid the calling of the PCR reads with MiXCR, one entry per CDR3 protein. The sample contains 440,000 or so distinct CDR3 sequences, roughly 11% of which appear only once. Sequencing was performed on PBMCs from the stem cell graft donor, taken from the stem cell graft. The receptor set was obtained from a human donor who donated a stem cell graft to a child with acute myeloid leukemia.

This clonotype was observed a handful of times. This sequence joins TRBV7-6 and TRBJ2-3; D might be TRBD1 (6 bases). The CDR3 length is 14 residues. V lost 5 bases to trimming and J lost 6 bases, with 15 bases between them. From germline, CDR1 is SGHVS and CDR2 FNYEAQ. The chain's CDR3 is CASSPRDISDTQYF. The DNA for the CDR3 is TGTGCCAGCAGCCCCCGGGACATATCCGATACGCAGTATTTT.

This clonotype was found many times. The rearrangement links TRBV12-3 or TRBV12-4 to TRBJ2-4, with 8 positions matching TRBD2. V shed 4 bases and J 3 bases; nucleotides not matched to a gene: 5. The CDR3 is 15 residues long. The CDR3 sequence: CASSSLRGGKNIQYF. In DNA form, the CDR3 reads TGTGCCAGCAGTTCCCTCCGGGGGGGCAAAAACATTCAGTACTTC.

This clonotype was observed a few times. The chain employs TRBV7-9 and TRBJ1-5; TRBD1 might be the D (5 bases). Trimming left V 5 bases short and J 6 bases short, with 14 bases between. The CDR3 has 14 amino acids. CDR1 and CDR2 (germline): SEHNR, FQNEAQ (reference sequence). CDR3 protein: CASSPPGGGQPQHF. DNA for the CDR3: TGTGCCAGCAGCCCGCCGGGGGGTGGTCAGCCCCAGCATTTT.

As DNA, the CDR3 is TGTGCCAGCAGAGCGGTAGATACGCAGTATTTT. Translated: CASRAVDTQYF. The V and J genes are TRBV12-3 or TRBV12-4 and TRBJ2-3; possible D gene TRBD2, 5 bases. The CDR3 has 11 amino acids. Trimming removed 6 bases from V and 5 bases from J, with 6 bases in between.

The rearrangement uses TRBV29-1 and TRBJ2-2, with TRBD2 identical over 7 bases. Germline V gene sequence: CDR1 SQVTM, CDR2 ANQGSEA. V trimming: 5 bases; J trimming: 6 bases; junction bases outside the gene matches: 12. This CDR3 is built from 15 residues. CDR3 sequence (DNA): TGCAGCGTTTTACCCCAGGGACGGGAGGCCGGGGAGCTGTTTTTT. Translation gives CSVLPQGREAGELFF.

Only a few counts were recorded for this clonotype. The chain recombines TRBV29-1 with TRBJ1-4; D call uncertain. CDR1 and CDR2 (germline): SQVTM, ANQGSEA. Between the trimmed V and J ends, which lost 2 bases and 8 bases, there was a span of 12 bases. This CDR3 is built from 13 residues. CDR3 protein: CSVELLLGEKLFF. As DNA, the CDR3 is TGCAGCGTTGAACTGCTCCTGGGGGAAAAACTGTTTTTT.

The chain combines TRBV5-5 with TRBJ2-7, with 7 bases that match TRBD1. Trimming cost V 4 bases and J 2 bases; bases outside gene matches: 9. This CDR3 has 15 amino acids. The germline CDR1 and CDR2 sequences are SGHKS and YYEKEE (reference sequence). The CDR3 here is CASSLGLQGPYEQYF. The CDR3, as DNA: TGTGCCAGCAGCCTGGGGTTACAGGGGCCCTACGAGCAGTACTTC.

The chain couples TRBV5-1 to TRBJ2-7; D unresolved. The V end was cut by 6 bases, the J end by 3 bases, with 13 bases between. The CDR3 contains 13 residues. The germline V gene encodes CDR1 SGHRS and CDR2 YFSETQ. DNA for the CDR3: TGCGCCAGCAAGGTAGCTGCTAGCTACGAGCAGTACTTC. Protein: CASKVAASYEQYF.

The gene calls are TRBV7-2 and TRBJ1-6; 7 nucleotides align to TRBD1. Germline V gene data show CDR1 as SGHTA and CDR2 as FQGNSA. The trim removed 1 base at V and 5 bases at J, leaving 2 bases unmatched. CDR3 size: 15 residues. DNA of the CDR3: TGTGCCAGCAGCTTAGACAGGGGCCATAATTCACCCCTCCACTTT. It translates to CASSLDRGHNSPLHF.

This clonotype was seen a handful of times. The CDR3 loop is CASRTADTEAFF. CDR3 bases: TGTGCCAGCAGGACCGCGGACACTGAAGCTTTCTTT. The rearrangement links TRBV12-3 or TRBV12-4 to TRBJ1-1; D is undetermined. CDR3 length: 12 residues. Trimming removed 6 bases at V and 3 bases at J, with 8 bases between.

This clonotype occurred a few times. The chain has TRBV27 and TRBJ2-5, with a tentative D call TRBD1 (6 bases). Looked up from germline, CDR1 is MNHEY and CDR2 is SMNVEV (reference sequence). V was pared by 6 bases and J by 0 bases, with 14 bases between. CDR3 length: 15 residues. CDR3 nucleotide sequence: TGTGCCAGCAGGCTCAGGACAGAGTACCAAGAGACCCAGTACTTC. Translating gives CASRLRTEYQETQYF.